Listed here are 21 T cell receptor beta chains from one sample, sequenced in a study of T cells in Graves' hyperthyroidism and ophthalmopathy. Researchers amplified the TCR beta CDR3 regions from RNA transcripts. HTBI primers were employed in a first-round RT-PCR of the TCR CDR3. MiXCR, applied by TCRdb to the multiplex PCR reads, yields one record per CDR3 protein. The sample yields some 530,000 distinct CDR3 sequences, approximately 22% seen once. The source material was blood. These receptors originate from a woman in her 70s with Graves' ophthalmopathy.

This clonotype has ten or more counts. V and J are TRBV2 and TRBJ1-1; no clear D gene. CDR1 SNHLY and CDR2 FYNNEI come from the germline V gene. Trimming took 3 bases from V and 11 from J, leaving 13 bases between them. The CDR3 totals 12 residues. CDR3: CASSDGPPGAFF. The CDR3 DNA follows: TGTGCCAGCAGTGACGGACCCCCTGGGGCTTTCTTT.

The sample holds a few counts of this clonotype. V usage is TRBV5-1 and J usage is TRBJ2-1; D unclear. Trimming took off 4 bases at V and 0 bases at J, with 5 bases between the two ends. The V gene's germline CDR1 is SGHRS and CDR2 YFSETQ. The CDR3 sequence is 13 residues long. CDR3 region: CASSERSYNEQFF. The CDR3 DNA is TGCGCCAGCAGCGAGCGCTCCTACAATGAGCAGTTCTTC.

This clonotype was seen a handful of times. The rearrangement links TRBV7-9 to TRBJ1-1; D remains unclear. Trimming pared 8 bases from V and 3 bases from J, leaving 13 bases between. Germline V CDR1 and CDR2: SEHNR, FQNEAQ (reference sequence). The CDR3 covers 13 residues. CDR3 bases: TGTGCCAGCTCCAGGAGGGCCTACACTGAAGCTTTCTTT. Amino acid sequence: CASSRRAYTEAFF.

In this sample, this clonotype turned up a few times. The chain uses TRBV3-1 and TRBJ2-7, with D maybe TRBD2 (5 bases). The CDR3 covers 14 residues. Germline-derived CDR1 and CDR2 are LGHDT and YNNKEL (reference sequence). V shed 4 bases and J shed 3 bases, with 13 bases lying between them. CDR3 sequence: CASSRTRRGYEQYF. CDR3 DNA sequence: TGTGCCAGCAGCCGGACCAGACGGGGCTACGAGCAGTACTTC.

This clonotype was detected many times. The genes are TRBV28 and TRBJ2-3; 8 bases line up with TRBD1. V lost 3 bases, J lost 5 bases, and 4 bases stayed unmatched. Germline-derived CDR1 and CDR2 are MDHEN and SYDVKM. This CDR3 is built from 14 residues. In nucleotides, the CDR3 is TGTGCCAGCAGTTTCCAGGGGGCTGTAGATACGCAGTATTTT. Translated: CASSFQGAVDTQYF.

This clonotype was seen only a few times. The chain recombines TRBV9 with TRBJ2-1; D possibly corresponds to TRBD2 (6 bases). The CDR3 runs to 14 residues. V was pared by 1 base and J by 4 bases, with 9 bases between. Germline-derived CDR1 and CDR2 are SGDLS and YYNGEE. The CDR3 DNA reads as TGTGCCAGCAGCGTACCTAGCGTATACAATGAGCAGTTCTTC. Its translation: CASSVPSVYNEQFF.

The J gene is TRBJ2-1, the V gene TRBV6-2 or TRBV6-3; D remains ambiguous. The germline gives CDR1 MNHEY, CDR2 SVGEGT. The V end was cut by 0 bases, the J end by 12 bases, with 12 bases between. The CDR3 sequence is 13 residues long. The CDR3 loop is CASSYSVVGGQFF. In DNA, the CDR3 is TGTGCCAGCAGTTACTCGGTAGTAGGCGGGCAGTTCTTC.

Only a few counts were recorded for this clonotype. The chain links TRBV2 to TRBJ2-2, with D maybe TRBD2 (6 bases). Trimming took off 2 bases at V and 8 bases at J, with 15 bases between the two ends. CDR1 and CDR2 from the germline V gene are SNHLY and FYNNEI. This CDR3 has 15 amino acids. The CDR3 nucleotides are TGTGCCAGCAGTGAAACAGGCGGGGCTCAGGGGGAGCTGTTTTTT. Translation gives CASSETGGAQGELFF.

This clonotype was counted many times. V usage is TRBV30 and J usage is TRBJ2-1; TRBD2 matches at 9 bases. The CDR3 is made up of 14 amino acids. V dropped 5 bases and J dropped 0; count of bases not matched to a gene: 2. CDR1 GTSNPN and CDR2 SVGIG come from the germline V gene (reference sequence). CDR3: CAWEAGGSYNEQFF. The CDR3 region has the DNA TGTGCCTGGGAAGCGGGGGGCTCCTACAATGAGCAGTTCTTC.

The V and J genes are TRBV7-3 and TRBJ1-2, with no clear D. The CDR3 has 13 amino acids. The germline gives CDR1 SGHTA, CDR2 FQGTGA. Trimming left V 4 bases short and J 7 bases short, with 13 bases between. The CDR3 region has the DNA TGTGCCAGCAGCTCAGGCGGAAGTGGTGGCTACACCTTC. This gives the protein CASSSGGSGGYTF.

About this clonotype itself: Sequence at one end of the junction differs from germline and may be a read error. Here the CDR3 reads CASSFISSGSRDTQYF. For the CDR3, the DNA is TGCGCCAGCAGCTTTATTTCTAGCGGGAGCAGAGATACGCAGTATTTT. The chain joins TRBV5-1 to TRBJ2-3; 10 bases align to TRBD2. This CDR3 has 16 residues. Looked up from germline, CDR1 is SGHRS and CDR2 is YFSETQ.

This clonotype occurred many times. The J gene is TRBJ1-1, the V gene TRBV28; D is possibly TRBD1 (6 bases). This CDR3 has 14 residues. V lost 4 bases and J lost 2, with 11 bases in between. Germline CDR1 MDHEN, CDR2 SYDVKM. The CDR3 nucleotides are TGTGCCAGCAGTTCCGGACAGACCAACACTGAAGCTTTCTTT. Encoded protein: CASSSGQTNTEAFF.

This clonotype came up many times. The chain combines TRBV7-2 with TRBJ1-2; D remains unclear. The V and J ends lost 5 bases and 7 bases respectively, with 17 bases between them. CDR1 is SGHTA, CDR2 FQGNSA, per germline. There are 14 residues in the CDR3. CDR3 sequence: CASSIPGLYRGYTF. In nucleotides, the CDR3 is TGTGCCAGCAGCATACCTGGACTTTATCGTGGCTACACCTTC.

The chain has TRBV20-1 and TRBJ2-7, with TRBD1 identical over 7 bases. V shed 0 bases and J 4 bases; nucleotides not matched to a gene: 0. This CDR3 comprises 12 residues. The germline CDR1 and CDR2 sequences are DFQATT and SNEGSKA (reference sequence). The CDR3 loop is CSARDRGYEQYF. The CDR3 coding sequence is TGCAGTGCTAGAGACAGGGGGTACGAGCAGTACTTC.

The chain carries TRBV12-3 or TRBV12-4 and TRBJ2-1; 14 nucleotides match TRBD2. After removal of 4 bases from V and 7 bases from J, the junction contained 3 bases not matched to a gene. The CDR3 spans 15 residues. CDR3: CASSWTSGRRNEQFF. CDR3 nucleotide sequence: TGTGCCAGCAGTTGGACTAGCGGGAGGAGAAATGAGCAGTTCTTC.

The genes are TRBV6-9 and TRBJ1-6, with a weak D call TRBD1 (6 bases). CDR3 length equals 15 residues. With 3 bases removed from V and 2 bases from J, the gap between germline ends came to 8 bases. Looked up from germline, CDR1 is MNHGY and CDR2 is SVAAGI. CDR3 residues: CASSYQGTYNSPLHF. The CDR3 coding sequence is TGTGCCAGCAGTTACCAGGGGACCTATAATTCACCCCTCCACTTT.

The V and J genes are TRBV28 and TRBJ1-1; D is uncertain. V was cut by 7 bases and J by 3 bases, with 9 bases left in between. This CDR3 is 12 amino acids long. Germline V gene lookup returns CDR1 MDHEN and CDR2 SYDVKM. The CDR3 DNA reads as TGTGCCAGCAAAGGCCTGTACACTGAAGCTTTCTTT. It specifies CASKGLYTEAFF.

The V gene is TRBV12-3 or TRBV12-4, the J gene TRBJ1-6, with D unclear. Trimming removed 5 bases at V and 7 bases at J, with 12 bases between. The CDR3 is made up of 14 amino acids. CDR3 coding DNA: TGTGCCAGCAGTCTCGGACGGAAAAATTCACCCCTCCACTTT. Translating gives CASSLGRKNSPLHF.

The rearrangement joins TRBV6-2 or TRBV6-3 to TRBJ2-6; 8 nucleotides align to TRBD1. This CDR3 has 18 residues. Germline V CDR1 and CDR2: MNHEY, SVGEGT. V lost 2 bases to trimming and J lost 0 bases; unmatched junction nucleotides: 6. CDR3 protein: CASSYDGQGSSGANVLTF. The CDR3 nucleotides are TGTGCCAGCAGTTACGACGGACAGGGAAGCTCTGGGGCCAACGTCCTGACTTTC.

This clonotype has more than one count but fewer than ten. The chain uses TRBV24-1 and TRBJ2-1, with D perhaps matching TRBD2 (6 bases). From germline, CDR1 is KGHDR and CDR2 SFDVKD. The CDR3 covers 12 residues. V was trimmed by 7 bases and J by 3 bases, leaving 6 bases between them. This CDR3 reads CATSGGYNEQFF. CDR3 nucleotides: TGTGCCACCAGCGGGGGCTACAATGAGCAGTTCTTC.

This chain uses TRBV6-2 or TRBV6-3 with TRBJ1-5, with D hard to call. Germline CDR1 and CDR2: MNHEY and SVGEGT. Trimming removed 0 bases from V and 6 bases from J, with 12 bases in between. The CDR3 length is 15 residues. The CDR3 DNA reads TGTGCCAGCAGTTACTCCGGGCAGTTCGGTCAGCCCCAGCATTTT. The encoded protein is CASSYSGQFGQPQHF.